This is a list of T cell receptor beta chains from one sample in a study of cytomegalovirus exposure and HLA in healthy donors. TCRdb's table, derived via immunoSEQ multiplex PCR, lists solely in-frame clones and lacks some. The table includes about 120,000 clones, 60% to 70% detected once. The sample was PBMCs. The receptors here all came from a woman aged 40 to 50 in good health and CMV-seropositive. CDR3s include the opening cysteine and the closing phenylalanine or tryptophan. Fields, in order: clone size, D gene, J gene, V gene, CDR3 protein, CDR3 DNA. The D gene is left open where the match is weak. Where a row states a size, it is once, few, many or the class of an expanded clone; other rows omit it.

clone_size: few; d_call: TRBD1; j_call: TRBJ2-7; v_call: TRBV18; cdr3_aa: CASSATGQGPYEQYF; cdr3_nt: TGTGCCAGCTCAGCTACGGGACAGGGGCCGTACGAGCAGTACTTC
clone_size: NA; d_call: TRBD2; j_call: TRBJ2-7; v_call: TRBV28; cdr3_aa: CASSSQRDRTDEQYF; cdr3_nt: TGTGCCAGCAGTTCTCAGCGGGATAGGACGGACGAGCAGTACTTC
clone_size: NA; d_call: TRBD1; j_call: TRBJ2-7; v_call: TRBV29-1; cdr3_aa: CSVTGTGVYEQYF; cdr3_nt: TGCAGCGTTACCGGGACAGGGGTCTACGAGCAGTACTTC
clone_size: few; d_call: NA; j_call: TRBJ2-7; v_call: TRBV4-1; cdr3_aa: CASSQGSSYEQYF; cdr3_nt: TGCGCCAGCAGCCAGGGCAGCTCCTACGAGCAGTACTTC
clone_size: NA; d_call: NA; j_call: TRBJ1-3; v_call: TRBV19; cdr3_aa: CASRDLTGIPGNTIYF; cdr3_nt: TGTGCCAGTAGGGACTTAACAGGGATCCCTGGAAACACCATATATTTT
clone_size: NA; d_call: TRBD1; j_call: TRBJ1-2; v_call: TRBV5-1; cdr3_aa: CASSQGQGPYGYTF; cdr3_nt: TGCGCCAGCAGCCAGGGACAGGGGCCATATGGCTACACCTTC
clone_size: NA; d_call: TRBD2; j_call: TRBJ2-4; v_call: TRBV4-1; cdr3_aa: CASSHSSREGLKNIQYF; cdr3_nt: TGCGCCAGCAGCCACTCGTCGCGGGAGGGCCTCAAAAACATTCAGTACTTC
clone_size: NA; d_call: NA; j_call: TRBJ1-2; v_call: TRBV4-1; cdr3_aa: CASSTRGFYGYIF; cdr3_nt: TGCGCCAGCAGCACCAGGGGATTCTATGGCTACATCTTC
clone_size: NA; d_call: NA; j_call: TRBJ2-7; v_call: TRBV6-1; cdr3_aa: CASSEVGTGKMEQYF; cdr3_nt: TGTGCCAGCAGTGAAGTGGGCACAGGGAAGATGGAGCAGTACTTC
clone_size: NA; d_call: NA; j_call: TRBJ2-7; v_call: TRBV19; cdr3_aa: CASSIALWTETYEQYF; cdr3_nt: TGTGCCAGTAGTATAGCGTTGTGGACAGAAACCTACGAGCAGTACTTC
clone_size: NA; d_call: NA; j_call: TRBJ2-1; v_call: TRBV2; cdr3_aa: CASSVDYGEQFF; cdr3_nt: TGTGCCAGCAGTGTGGACTATGGCGAGCAGTTCTTC
clone_size: NA; d_call: TRBD1; j_call: TRBJ1-1; v_call: TRBV6-6; cdr3_aa: CASPGQGVANTEAFF; cdr3_nt: TGTGCCAGCCCGGGACAGGGGGTTGCGAACACTGAAGCTTTCTTT
clone_size: few; d_call: NA; j_call: TRBJ1-1; v_call: TRBV6-5; cdr3_aa: CASTLQTGNTEAFF; cdr3_nt: TGTGCCAGCACCCTCCAGACAGGGAACACTGAAGCTTTCTTT
clone_size: NA; d_call: NA; j_call: TRBJ2-7; v_call: TRBV10-2; cdr3_aa: CASSESGSFRYEQYF; cdr3_nt: TGCGCCAGCAGTGAGTCCGGGTCATTCCGCTACGAGCAGTACTTC
clone_size: NA; d_call: NA; j_call: TRBJ1-2; v_call: TRBV29-1; cdr3_aa: CSVHAGDGYTF; cdr3_nt: TGCAGCGTTCATGCAGGGGACGGCTACACCTTC
clone_size: NA; d_call: NA; j_call: TRBJ2-2; v_call: TRBV4-1; cdr3_aa: CASSQVWAPNTGELFF; cdr3_nt: TGCGCCAGCAGCCAAGTTTGGGCCCCCAACACCGGGGAGCTGTTTTTT
clone_size: NA; d_call: NA; j_call: TRBJ1-4; v_call: TRBV29-1; cdr3_aa: CSVSVGGTTNEKLFF; cdr3_nt: TGCAGCGTCTCGGTCGGGGGGACAACTAATGAAAAACTGTTTTTT
clone_size: NA; d_call: NA; j_call: TRBJ1-1; v_call: TRBV19; cdr3_aa: CASGWAKNTEAFF; cdr3_nt: TGTGCCAGTGGATGGGCCAAGAACACTGAAGCTTTCTTT
clone_size: NA; d_call: NA; j_call: TRBJ1-2; v_call: TRBV6-6; cdr3_aa: CASSHAGDLNYGYTF; cdr3_nt: TGTGCCAGCAGCCATGCAGGGGACCTTAACTATGGCTACACCTTC
clone_size: NA; d_call: NA; j_call: TRBJ2-7; v_call: TRBV7-9; cdr3_aa: CASSSSGGGSSYEQYF; cdr3_nt: TGTGCCAGCAGCTCTTCCGGGGGCGGGAGTTCCTACGAGCAGTACTTC
clone_size: NA; d_call: NA; j_call: TRBJ1-1; v_call: TRBV4-3; cdr3_aa: CASSQDVTGGVEAFF; cdr3_nt: TGCGCCAGCAGCCAAGATGTGACGGGGGGAGTTGAAGCTTTCTTT
clone_size: NA; d_call: TRBD1; j_call: TRBJ1-4; v_call: TRBV5-6; cdr3_aa: CASSLVAGGPTNEKLFF; cdr3_nt: TGTGCCAGCAGCTTGGTGGCAGGGGGACCAACTAATGAAAAACTGTTTTTT
clone_size: NA; d_call: TRBD2; j_call: TRBJ2-7; v_call: TRBV11-2; cdr3_aa: CASSHGLEYEQYF; cdr3_nt: TGTGCCAGCAGCCACGGACTAGAGTACGAGCAGTACTTC
clone_size: NA; d_call: TRBD2; j_call: TRBJ2-5; v_call: TRBV2; cdr3_aa: CASSEASGRAYDQETQYF; cdr3_nt: TGTGCCAGCAGTGAAGCAAGCGGGAGGGCCTACGACCAAGAGACCCAGTACTTC
clone_size: few; d_call: TRBD1; j_call: TRBJ1-5; v_call: TRBV5-1; cdr3_aa: CASRPGQGNQPQHF; cdr3_nt: TGCGCCAGCAGACCGGGACAGGGGAACCAGCCCCAGCATTTT
clone_size: NA; d_call: NA; j_call: TRBJ2-7; v_call: TRBV5-5; cdr3_aa: CASSRPTSYEQYF; cdr3_nt: TGTGCCAGCAGCCGTCCGACTAGCTACGAGCAGTACTTC
clone_size: NA; d_call: TRBD2; j_call: TRBJ2-7; v_call: TRBV10-3; cdr3_aa: CAISEVAGSSYEQYF; cdr3_nt: TGTGCCATCAGTGAGGTAGCGGGAAGCTCCTACGAGCAGTACTTC
clone_size: NA; d_call: NA; j_call: TRBJ1-2; v_call: TRBV4-1; cdr3_aa: CASSQGDTHYGYTF; cdr3_nt: TGCGCCAGCAGCCAAGGGGACACTCACTATGGCTACACCTTC
clone_size: few; d_call: NA; j_call: TRBJ2-5; v_call: TRBV7-9; cdr3_aa: CASSLSSGSETQYF; cdr3_nt: TGTGCCAGCAGCTTAAGTTCAGGGTCGGAGACCCAGTACTTC
clone_size: NA; d_call: TRBD2; j_call: TRBJ2-7; v_call: TRBV7-2; cdr3_aa: CASRLTSGMAYEQYF; cdr3_nt: TGTGCCAGCAGGTTAACTAGCGGGATGGCCTACGAGCAGTACTTC
clone_size: NA; d_call: TRBD1; j_call: TRBJ1-2; v_call: TRBV27; cdr3_aa: CASSHLPGQGADGYTF; cdr3_nt: TGTGCCAGCAGTCATCTACCGGGACAGGGCGCGGATGGCTACACCTTC
clone_size: NA; d_call: NA; j_call: TRBJ2-5; v_call: TRBV29-1; cdr3_aa: CSVGDYQETQYF; cdr3_nt: TGCAGCGTTGGTGACTACCAAGAGACCCAGTACTTC
clone_size: NA; d_call: NA; j_call: TRBJ1-2; v_call: TRBV5-1; cdr3_aa: CASSLGDTRGYTF; cdr3_nt: TGCGCCAGCAGCTTGGGCGACACCCGTGGCTACACCTTC
clone_size: NA; d_call: TRBD2; j_call: TRBJ2-1; v_call: TRBV5-1; cdr3_aa: CASSFPGLAGSYNEQFF; cdr3_nt: TGCGCCAGCAGCTTCCCGGGACTAGCGGGCTCCTACAATGAGCAGTTCTTC
clone_size: few; d_call: NA; j_call: TRBJ1-4; v_call: TRBV5-4; cdr3_aa: CASSFQASEKLFF; cdr3_nt: TGTGCCAGCAGCTTCCAGGCCTCGGAAAAACTGTTTTTT
clone_size: few; d_call: NA; j_call: TRBJ2-3; v_call: TRBV7-2; cdr3_aa: CASSTGDTQYF; cdr3_nt: TGTGCCAGCAGTACAGGAGATACGCAGTATTTT
clone_size: NA; d_call: NA; j_call: TRBJ2-3; v_call: TRBV15; cdr3_aa: CATSRVPGYTDTQYF; cdr3_nt: TGTGCCACCAGCAGAGTACCAGGTTACACAGATACGCAGTATTTT
clone_size: NA; d_call: TRBD2; j_call: TRBJ2-5; v_call: TRBV18; cdr3_aa: CASSPSTSGGETQYF; cdr3_nt: TGTGCCAGCTCACCGTCGACTAGCGGGGGAGAGACCCAGTACTTC
clone_size: NA; d_call: TRBD2; j_call: TRBJ2-1; v_call: TRBV11-2; cdr3_aa: CASSLQLAEKNNEQFF; cdr3_nt: TGTGCCAGCAGCTTACAACTAGCGGAAAAAAACAATGAGCAGTTCTTC
clone_size: NA; d_call: TRBD1; j_call: TRBJ2-2; v_call: TRBV25-1; cdr3_aa: CASSQGVNTGELFF; cdr3_nt: TGTGCCAGCTCACAGGGGGTAAACACCGGGGAGCTGTTTTTT
clone_size: NA; d_call: NA; j_call: TRBJ2-7; v_call: TRBV5-1; cdr3_aa: CASSLGTRDEQYF; cdr3_nt: TGCGCCAGCAGCTTGGGGACGAGGGACGAGCAGTACTTC
clone_size: NA; d_call: NA; j_call: TRBJ2-1; v_call: TRBV7-3; cdr3_aa: CASSSHRDGGEQFF; cdr3_nt: TGTGCCAGCAGCTCCCACCGTGACGGAGGCGAGCAGTTCTTC
clone_size: NA; d_call: TRBD2; j_call: TRBJ2-1; v_call: TRBV4-2; cdr3_aa: CASSQDSAGHNEQFF; cdr3_nt: TGTGCCAGCAGCCAAGACTCAGCGGGACACAATGAGCAGTTCTTC
clone_size: NA; d_call: TRBD2; j_call: TRBJ2-3; v_call: TRBV19; cdr3_aa: CASRLAGGNTQYF; cdr3_nt: TGTGCCAGTAGACTAGCGGGAGGCAATACGCAGTATTTT